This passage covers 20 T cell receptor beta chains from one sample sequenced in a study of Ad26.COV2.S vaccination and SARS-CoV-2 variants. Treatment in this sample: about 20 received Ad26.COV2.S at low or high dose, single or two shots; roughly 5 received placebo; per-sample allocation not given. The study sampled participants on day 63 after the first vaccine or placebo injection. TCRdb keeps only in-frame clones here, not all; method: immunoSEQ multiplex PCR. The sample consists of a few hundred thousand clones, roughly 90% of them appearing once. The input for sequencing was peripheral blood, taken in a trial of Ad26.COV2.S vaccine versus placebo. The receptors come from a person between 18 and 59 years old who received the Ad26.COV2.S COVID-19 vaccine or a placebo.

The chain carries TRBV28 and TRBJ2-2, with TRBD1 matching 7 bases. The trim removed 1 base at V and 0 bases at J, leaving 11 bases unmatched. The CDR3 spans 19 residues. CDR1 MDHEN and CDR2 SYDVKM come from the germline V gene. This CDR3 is CASSLFGVRDSANTGELFF. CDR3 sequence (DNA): TGTGCCAGCAGTTTATTTGGTGTCCGGGACAGTGCGAACACCGGGGAGCTGTTTTTT.

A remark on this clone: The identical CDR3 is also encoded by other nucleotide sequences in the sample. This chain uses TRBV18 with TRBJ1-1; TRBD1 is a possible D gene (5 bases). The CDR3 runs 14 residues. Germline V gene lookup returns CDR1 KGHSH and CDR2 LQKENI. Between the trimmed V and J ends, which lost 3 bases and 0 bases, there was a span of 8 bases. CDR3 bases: TGTGCCAGCTCACCTCAGGGAGTGAACACTGAAGCTTTCTTT. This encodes CASSPQGVNTEAFF.

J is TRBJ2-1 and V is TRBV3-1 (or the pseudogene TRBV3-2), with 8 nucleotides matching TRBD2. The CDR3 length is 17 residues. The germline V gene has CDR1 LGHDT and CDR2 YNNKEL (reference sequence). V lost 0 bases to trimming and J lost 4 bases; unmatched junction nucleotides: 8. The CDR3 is CASSQDRTGGPYNEQFF. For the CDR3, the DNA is TGTGCCAGCAGCCAAGATCGGACGGGGGGGCCTTACAATGAGCAGTTCTTC.

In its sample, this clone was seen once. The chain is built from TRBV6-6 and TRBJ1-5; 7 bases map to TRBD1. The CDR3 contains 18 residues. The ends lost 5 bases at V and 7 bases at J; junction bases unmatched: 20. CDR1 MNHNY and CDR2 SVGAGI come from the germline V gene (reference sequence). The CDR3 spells CASSPLGWDSSSWQPQHF. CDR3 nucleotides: TGTGCCAGCAGTCCCCTCGGCTGGGACAGCTCGTCATGGCAGCCCCAGCATTTT.

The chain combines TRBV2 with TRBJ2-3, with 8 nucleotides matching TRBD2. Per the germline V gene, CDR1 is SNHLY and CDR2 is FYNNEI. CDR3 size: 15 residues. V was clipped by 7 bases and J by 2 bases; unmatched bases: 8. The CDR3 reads CASTLRGGITDTQYF. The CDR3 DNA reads TGTGCCAGCACCCTTCGCGGGGGGATCACAGATACGCAGTATTTT.

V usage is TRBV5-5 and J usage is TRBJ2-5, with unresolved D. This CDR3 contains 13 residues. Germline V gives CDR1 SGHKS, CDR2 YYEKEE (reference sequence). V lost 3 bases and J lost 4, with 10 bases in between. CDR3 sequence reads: CASSWLSIETQYF. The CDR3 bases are TGTGCCAGCAGCTGGCTTTCGATAGAGACCCAGTACTTC.

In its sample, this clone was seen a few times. In nucleotides, the CDR3 is TGCGCCAGCAGCTTTCGACAGGCCAACACTGAAGCTTTCTTT. The encoded protein is CASSFRQANTEAFF. V and J are TRBV5-1 and TRBJ1-1, with D perhaps TRBD1 (6 bases). V dropped 2 bases and J dropped 2 bases, with 10 bases sitting between them. In germline, CDR1 is SGHRS, CDR2 YFSETQ. The CDR3 length is 14 residues. The entire variable domain, with the rest obtained from reference TRBV5-1 and TRBJ1-1, is as follows: KAGVTQTPRYLIKTRGQQVTLSCSPISGHRSVSWYQQTPGQGLQFLFEYFSETQRNKGNFPGRFSGRQFSNSRSEMNVSTLELGDSALYLCASSFRQANTEAFFGQGTRLTVV.

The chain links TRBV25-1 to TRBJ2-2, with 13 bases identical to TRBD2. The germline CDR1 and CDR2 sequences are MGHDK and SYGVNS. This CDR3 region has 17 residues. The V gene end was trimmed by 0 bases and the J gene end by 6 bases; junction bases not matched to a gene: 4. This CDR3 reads CASSEYRGLAGSGELFF. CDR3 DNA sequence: TGTGCCAGCAGTGAATATAGGGGACTAGCGGGGTCCGGGGAGCTGTTTTTT.

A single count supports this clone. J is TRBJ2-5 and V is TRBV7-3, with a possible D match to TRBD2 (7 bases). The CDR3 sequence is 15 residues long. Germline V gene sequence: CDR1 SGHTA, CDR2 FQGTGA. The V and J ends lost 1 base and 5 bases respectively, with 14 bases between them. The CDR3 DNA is TGTGCCAGCAGCTTAATCCGGGGGGCTCAGGAGACCCAGTACTTC. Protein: CASSLIRGAQETQYF.

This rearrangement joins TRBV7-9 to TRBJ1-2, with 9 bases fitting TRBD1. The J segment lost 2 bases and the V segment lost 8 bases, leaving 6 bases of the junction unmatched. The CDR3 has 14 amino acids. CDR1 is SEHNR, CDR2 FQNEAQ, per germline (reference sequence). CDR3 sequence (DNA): TGTGCCAGCGTACTACAGGGGGCCAACTATGGCTACACCTTC. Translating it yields CASVLQGANYGYTF.

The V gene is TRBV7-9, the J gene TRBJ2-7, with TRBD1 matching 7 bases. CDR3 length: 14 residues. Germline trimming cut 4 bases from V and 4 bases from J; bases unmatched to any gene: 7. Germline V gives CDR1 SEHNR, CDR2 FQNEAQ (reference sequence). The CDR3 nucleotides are TGTGCCAGCAGCTCCAAGGGGGCGGCATACGAGCAGTACTTC. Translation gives CASSSKGAAYEQYF.

The CDR3 loop reads CASSPPGSYNEQFF. The CDR3, as DNA: TGTGCCAGCAGCCCGCCCGGAAGCTACAATGAGCAGTTCTTC. The chain is built from TRBV6-6 and TRBJ2-1; D gene ambiguous. Germline values: CDR1 MNHNY, CDR2 SVGAGI (reference sequence). The CDR3 contains 14 residues. Trimming took 6 bases from V and 3 from J, leaving 12 bases between them.

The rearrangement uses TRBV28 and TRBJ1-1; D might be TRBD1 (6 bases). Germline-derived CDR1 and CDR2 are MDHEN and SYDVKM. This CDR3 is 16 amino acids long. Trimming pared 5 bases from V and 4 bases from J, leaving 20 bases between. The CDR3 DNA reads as TGTGCCAGCAGTCTAGCCACCCCAGGGGCATTCACTGAAGCTTTCTTT. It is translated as CASSLATPGAFTEAFF.

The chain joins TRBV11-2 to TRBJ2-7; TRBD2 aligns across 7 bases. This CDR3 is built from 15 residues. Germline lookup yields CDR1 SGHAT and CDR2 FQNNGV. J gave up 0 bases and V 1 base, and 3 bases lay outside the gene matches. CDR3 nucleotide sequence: TGTGCCAGCAGCTTAGGGGCGGGGGACTCCTACGAGCAGTACTTC. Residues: CASSLGAGDSYEQYF.

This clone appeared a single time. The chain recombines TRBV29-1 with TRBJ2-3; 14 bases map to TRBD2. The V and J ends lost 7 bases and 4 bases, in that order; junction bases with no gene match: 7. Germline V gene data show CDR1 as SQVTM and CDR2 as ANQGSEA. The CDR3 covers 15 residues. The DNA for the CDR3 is TGCAGCGCCCGGGGACTAGCGGGGGTGGCAGATACGCAGTATTTT. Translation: CSARGLAGVADTQYF.

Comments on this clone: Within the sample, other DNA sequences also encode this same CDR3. The DNA of the CDR3 is TGTGCCAGCAGCTCGGGGGTTTACGAGCAGTACTTC. It specifies CASSSGVYEQYF. The chain links TRBV7-2 to TRBJ2-7, with a possible D match to TRBD2 (6 bases). V shed 4 bases and J shed 4 bases, with 8 bases lying between them. The germline V gene has CDR1 SGHTA and CDR2 FQGNSA. The CDR3 has 12 amino acids.

CDR3 residues: CASSYLLSSPLHF. The DNA of the CDR3 is TGTGCCAGCAGTTACCTCCTGTCCTCCCCCCTCCACTTT. This chain joins TRBV6-5 and TRBJ1-6; no firm D call. CDR3 size: 13 residues. Germline V CDR1 and CDR2: MNHEY, SVGAGI. Trimming shortened V by 2 bases and J by 13 bases, and 12 bases separated the two germline ends.

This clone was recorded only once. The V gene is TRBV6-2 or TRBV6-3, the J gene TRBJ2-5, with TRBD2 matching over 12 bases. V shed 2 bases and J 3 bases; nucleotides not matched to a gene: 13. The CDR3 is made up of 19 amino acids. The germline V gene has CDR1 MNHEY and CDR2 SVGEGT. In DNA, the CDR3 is TGTGCCAGCAGTTACAATATTATGACTAGCGGGGGCCGAGAAGAGACCCAGTACTTC. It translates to CASSYNIMTSGGREETQYF.

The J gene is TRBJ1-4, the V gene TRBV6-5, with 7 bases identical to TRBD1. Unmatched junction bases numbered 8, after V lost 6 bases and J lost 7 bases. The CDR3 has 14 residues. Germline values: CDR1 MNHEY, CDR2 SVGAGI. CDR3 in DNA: TGTGCCAGCAGCCTGACAGGGAACGTTGAAAAACTGTTTTTT. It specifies CASSLTGNVEKLFF.

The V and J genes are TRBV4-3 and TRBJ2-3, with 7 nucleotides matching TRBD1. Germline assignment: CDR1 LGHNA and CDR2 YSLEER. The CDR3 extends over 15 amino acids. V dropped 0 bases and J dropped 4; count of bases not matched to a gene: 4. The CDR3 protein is CASSQDDRVPDTQYF. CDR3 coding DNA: TGCGCCAGCAGCCAAGATGACAGGGTCCCAGATACGCAGTATTTT.